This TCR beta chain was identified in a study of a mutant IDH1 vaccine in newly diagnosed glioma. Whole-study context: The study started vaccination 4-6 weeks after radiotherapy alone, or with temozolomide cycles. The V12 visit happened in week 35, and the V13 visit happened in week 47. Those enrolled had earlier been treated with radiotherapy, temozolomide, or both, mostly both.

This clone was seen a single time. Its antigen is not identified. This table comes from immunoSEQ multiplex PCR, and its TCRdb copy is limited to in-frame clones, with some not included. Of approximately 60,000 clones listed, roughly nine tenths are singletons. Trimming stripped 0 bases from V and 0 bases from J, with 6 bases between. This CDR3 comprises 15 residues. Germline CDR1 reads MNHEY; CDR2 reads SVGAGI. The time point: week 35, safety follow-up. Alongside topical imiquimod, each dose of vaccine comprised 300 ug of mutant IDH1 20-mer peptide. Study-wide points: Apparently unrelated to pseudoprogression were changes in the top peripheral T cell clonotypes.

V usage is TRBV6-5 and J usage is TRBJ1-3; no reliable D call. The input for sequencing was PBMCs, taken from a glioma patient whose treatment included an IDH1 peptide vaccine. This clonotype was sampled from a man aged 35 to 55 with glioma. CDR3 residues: CASSYSTNSGNTIYF. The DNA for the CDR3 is TGTGCCAGCAGTTACTCGACCAACTCTGGAAACACCATATATTTT.